This T cell receptor (beta chain) was captured by sequencing in a study of graft-versus-host responses after intestinal transplantation. Study overall: Grafts that recipients had were multivisceral, liver-intestinal, or isolated intestinal transplants. All recipients got anti-thymocyte globulin induction, then tacrolimus and steroids for about three years.

The CDR3 runs to 14 residues. Per germline, CDR1 SGHVS and CDR2 FQNEAQ. Lymphocytes (intraepithelial and lamina propria) were released by processing the graft tissue. Sequencing was performed with immunoSEQ multiplex PCR; in TCRdb, only in-frame clones are kept and a portion is missing. Found here are some 10,000 clones, roughly 79% of them singletons; the top ten hold 20% to 25%. This clonotype was sampled from a human patient who received an intestinal transplant, so some T cells may come from the graft donor. Sequencing used ileum tissue, obtained roughly 470 days after intestinal transplantation. The genes are TRBV7-8 and TRBJ2-5; maybe TRBD2 (6 bases). TRBJ2-7 explains the end of the DNA better; the J call may be wrong. CDR3 DNA: TGTGCCAGCAGCCCGAGGACTACCCGCGGCGAGCAGTACTTC. Protein: CASSPRTTRGEQYF.